A selection of T cell receptor beta chains follows, all from one sample in a study of T cells in Graves' hyperthyroidism and ophthalmopathy. A single record per CDR3 protein comes from TCRdb applying MiXCR to the multiplex PCR reads. The data show about 740,000 distinct CDR3 sequences, 11% to 15% seen once. The sequenced sample consisted of blood. The receptor source for this set is a woman under 30 with Graves' hyperthyroidism. Each CDR3 is given with its conserved first and last residue. D genes are given only for firm matches.

J gene: TRBJ2-7; D gene: NA; V gene: TRBV9; CDR3 protein: CASSPSGGPDTYEQYF
J gene: TRBJ1-6; D gene: TRBD1; V gene: TRBV20-1; CDR3 protein: CSALYAAAGGYNSPLHF
J gene: TRBJ2-2; D gene: NA; V gene: TRBV5-4; CDR3 protein: CASGTRPANTGELFF
J gene: TRBJ2-7; D gene: TRBD2; V gene: TRBV28; CDR3 protein: CASSLWGGTRQYF
J gene: TRBJ2-3; D gene: NA; V gene: TRBV11-2; CDR3 protein: CASSLTNTADTQYF
J gene: TRBJ2-7; D gene: TRBD2; V gene: TRBV3-1; CDR3 protein: CASSQGGLAEQYF
J gene: TRBJ2-2; D gene: TRBD2; V gene: TRBV5-5; CDR3 protein: CASSFLLAGGPGTGELFF
J gene: TRBJ2-3; D gene: NA; V gene: TRBV6-2/TRBV6-3; CDR3 protein: CASSYVPGSTDTQYF
J gene: TRBJ2-3; D gene: NA; V gene: TRBV11-2; CDR3 protein: CASSPWRDFRADTQYF
J gene: TRBJ1-1; D gene: NA; V gene: TRBV6-2/TRBV6-3; CDR3 protein: CASRIWGRTVNTEAFF
J gene: TRBJ2-1; D gene: TRBD1; V gene: TRBV7-9; CDR3 protein: CASSRPGDRGTFF
J gene: TRBJ2-4; D gene: NA; V gene: TRBV28; CDR3 protein: CASSERGPAKNIQYF
J gene: TRBJ1-2; D gene: NA; V gene: TRBV30; CDR3 protein: CASSFHTYGYTF
J gene: TRBJ2-7; D gene: TRBD2; V gene: TRBV20-1; CDR3 protein: CSASGGERLYEQYF
J gene: TRBJ1-5; D gene: TRBD1; V gene: TRBV29-1; CDR3 protein: CSPERGQIQPQHF
J gene: TRBJ2-1; D gene: NA; V gene: TRBV11-2; CDR3 protein: CASSKISGDSYFYNEQFF
J gene: TRBJ1-1; D gene: NA; V gene: TRBV24-1; CDR3 protein: CAASDLAGEAFF
J gene: TRBJ2-2; D gene: TRBD2; V gene: TRBV12-3/TRBV12-4; CDR3 protein: CASRGGAGELFF
J gene: TRBJ2-5; D gene: NA; V gene: TRBV7-9; CDR3 protein: CASSSRLASEETQYF
J gene: TRBJ2-3; D gene: NA; V gene: TRBV2; CDR3 protein: CASVESTDTQYF
J gene: TRBJ2-1; D gene: TRBD1; V gene: TRBV20-1; CDR3 protein: CSAGDGDRDYNEQFF
J gene: TRBJ1-5; D gene: NA; V gene: TRBV7-9; CDR3 protein: CASSLFDQPQHF
J gene: TRBJ2-1; D gene: NA; V gene: TRBV12-3/TRBV12-4; CDR3 protein: CASSQGIGEQFF
J gene: TRBJ1-2; D gene: NA; V gene: TRBV3-1; CDR3 protein: CASSPTPQVSYGYTF
J gene: TRBJ1-6; D gene: NA; V gene: TRBV12-3/TRBV12-4; CDR3 protein: CASRLTGDNSPLHF
J gene: TRBJ2-3; D gene: TRBD2; V gene: TRBV11-2; CDR3 protein: CASSFASGIVTDTQYF
J gene: TRBJ2-7; D gene: TRBD2; V gene: TRBV20-1; CDR3 protein: CSARDTLEGLFYEQYF
J gene: TRBJ2-5; D gene: NA; V gene: TRBV20-1; CDR3 protein: CSARDPNGLQETQYF
J gene: TRBJ2-7; D gene: TRBD1; V gene: TRBV10-3; CDR3 protein: CASQGAPFYEQYF
J gene: TRBJ2-1; D gene: NA; V gene: TRBV7-8; CDR3 protein: CASSVNRENEQFF
J gene: TRBJ2-2; D gene: TRBD1; V gene: TRBV10-2; CDR3 protein: CASRGTGQNTGELFF
J gene: TRBJ2-1; D gene: NA; V gene: TRBV18; CDR3 protein: CASSPPIPTRGQFF